These 26 T cell receptor beta chains were sequenced from one sample in a study of control samples from healthy donors and cancer patients. Method: immunoSEQ multiplex PCR; TCRdb's copy keeps in-frame clones and lacks some. In the table there are around 120,000 clones, more than 75% of which are singletons. The material sequenced was blood. The receptors originated from a woman in her 70s in good health.

This clone appeared a single time. This chain connects TRBV6-5 to TRBJ2-1, with D perhaps assigned TRBD1 or TRBD2 (7 bases each). Germline V gene sequence: CDR1 MNHEY, CDR2 SVGAGI. Trimming took 4 bases from V and 3 from J, leaving 13 bases between them. The CDR3 covers 15 residues. CDR3: CASSWGGQHYNEQFF. The CDR3 DNA sequence: TGTGCCAGCAGTTGGGGGGGACAGCACTACAATGAGCAGTTCTTC.

This rearrangement joins TRBV14 to TRBJ2-7; D may correspond to TRBD1 or TRBD2 (5 bases each). V gave up 1 base and J gave up 3 bases, with 16 bases separating them. In germline, CDR1 is SGHDN, CDR2 FVKESK. This CDR3 is 16 amino acids long. The CDR3 here is CASSQGWGNPLYEQYF. CDR3 nucleotides: TGTGCCAGCAGCCAAGGTTGGGGGAACCCCCTCTACGAGCAGTACTTC.

This chain joins TRBV2 and TRBJ2-7; D possibly corresponds to TRBD1 (6 bases). The CDR3 is made up of 12 amino acids. V shed 5 bases and J shed 4 bases, with 9 bases lying between them. Per germline, CDR1 SNHLY and CDR2 FYNNEI. CDR3 nucleotides: TGTGCCAGCAGTTCACAGGGTTACGAGCAGTACTTC. The encoded protein is CASSSQGYEQYF. Filled out from reference TRBV2 and TRBJ2-7, the complete variable domain reads EPEVTQTPSHQVTQMGQEVILRCVPISNHLYFYWYRQILGQKVEFLVSFYNNEISEKSEIFDDQFSVERPDGSNFTLKIRSTKLEDSAMYFCASSSQGYEQYFGPGTRLTVT.

The chain employs TRBV6-6 and TRBJ1-3; TRBD1 agrees at 9 bases. The ends lost 0 bases at V and 3 bases at J; junction bases unmatched: 3. The CDR3 has 16 amino acids. Looked up from germline, CDR1 is MNHNY and CDR2 is SVGAGI (reference sequence). CDR3 DNA sequence: TGTGCCAGCAGTTACTCAGACAGGGGGGATGGAAACACCATATATTTT. Encoded protein: CASSYSDRGDGNTIYF.

The chain carries TRBV5-1 and TRBJ2-3, with D uncertain. The CDR3 spans 15 residues. The V end lost 0 bases, the J end lost 6 bases, and 14 bases lay between the germline ends. Germline-derived CDR1 and CDR2 are SGHRS and YFSETQ. CDR3 sequence: CASSLEASTGDTQYF. The DNA of the CDR3 is TGCGCCAGCAGCTTGGAGGCCTCAACCGGGGATACGCAGTATTTT.

This chain links TRBV12-3 or TRBV12-4 with TRBJ1-4, with 10 bases matching TRBD1. CDR3 size: 12 residues. Trimming cost V 9 bases and J 13 bases; bases outside gene matches: 8. Here the CDR3 reads CASSGQGVRLFF. The CDR3 DNA reads TGTGCCAGTTCAGGACAGGGGGTGCGACTGTTTTTT.

This clone was seen once. Other DNA sequences in the same sample also yield this CDR3. V gene TRBV5-1 combines with J gene TRBJ2-1; 8 nucleotides match TRBD1. J gave up 7 bases and V 0 bases, and 0 bases lay outside the gene matches. This CDR3 is built from 13 residues. Germline V lookup: CDR1 SGHRS, CDR2 YFSETQ. In nucleotides, the CDR3 is TGCGCCAGCAGCTTGGGACAGGGGAATGAGCAGTTCTTC. Protein sequence: CASSLGQGNEQFF.

In this sample, this clone turned up a few times. J is TRBJ1-4 and V is TRBV10-2; a weak D match, TRBD1 (5 bases). The CDR3 spans 15 residues. Looked up from germline, CDR1 is WSHSY and CDR2 is SAAADI. V gave up 8 bases and J gave up 3 bases, with 16 bases separating them. CDR3: CASRSSGGPNEKLFF. The CDR3 bases are TGCGCCAGCCGAAGTTCGGGGGGACCTAATGAAAAACTGTTTTTT.

V usage is TRBV2 and J usage is TRBJ1-3, with a possible D match to TRBD1 (5 bases). Per germline, CDR1 SNHLY and CDR2 FYNNEI. The CDR3 extends over 17 amino acids. The germline V and J ends were trimmed by 2 bases and 2 bases, with 16 bases remaining between them. The CDR3 sequence is CASSENGVGATGNTIYF. The CDR3 bases are TGTGCCAGCAGTGAAAATGGAGTCGGGGCTACTGGAAACACCATATATTTT.

DNA of the CDR3: TGCGCCAGCAGTGAGTCCCGGGGGACTGAAGCTTTCTTT. Its protein is CASSESRGTEAFF. The chain uses TRBV10-1 and TRBJ1-1; a weak D match, TRBD1 (5 bases). V lost 0 bases to trimming and J lost 5 bases, with 7 bases between them. This CDR3 has 13 residues. Germline V gene data show CDR1 as WNHNN and CDR2 as SYGVQD (reference sequence).

The chain combines TRBV2 with TRBJ1-1, with unresolved D. The germline V gene has CDR1 SNHLY and CDR2 FYNNEI. Trimming cost V 4 bases and J 2 bases, with 11 bases left between them. The CDR3 has 14 amino acids. The CDR3 region is CASSVRTSNTEAFF. As DNA, the CDR3 is TGTGCCAGCAGTGTAAGGACGAGTAACACTGAAGCTTTCTTT. The full variable domain, rest sourced from reference TRBV2 and TRBJ1-1, is EPEVTQTPSHQVTQMGQEVILRCVPISNHLYFYWYRQILGQKVEFLVSFYNNEISEKSEIFDDQFSVERPDGSNFTLKIRSTKLEDSAMYFCASSVRTSNTEAFFGQGTRLTVV.

Only a few counts were recorded for this clone. The chain recombines TRBV7-8 with TRBJ2-7, with TRBD1 identical over 9 bases. There are 15 residues in the CDR3. V lost 5 bases to trimming and J lost 6 bases; unmatched junction nucleotides: 11. Germline V gene data show CDR1 as SGHVS and CDR2 as FQNEAQ. The CDR3: CASSPRQGEYVEQYF. The CDR3 DNA follows: TGTGCCAGCAGCCCCAGACAGGGGGAGTATGTCGAGCAGTACTTC.

The chain combines TRBV2 with TRBJ1-2; a weak D match, TRBD1 (6 bases). The CDR3 is 14 amino acids. Between the trimmed V and J ends, which lost 6 bases and 7 bases, there was a span of 18 bases. Per the germline V gene, CDR1 is SNHLY and CDR2 is FYNNEI. CDR3 sequence reads: CASSLWGAEGGYTF. The CDR3 DNA sequence: TGTGCCAGCAGCCTCTGGGGGGCGGAGGGTGGCTACACCTTC.

This clone was picked up one time. This chain connects TRBV2 to TRBJ1-4, with D maybe TRBD1 (5 bases). Germline V CDR1 and CDR2: SNHLY, FYNNEI. Deletions cut 6 bases from V and 0 bases from J, with 14 bases between. The CDR3 has 16 residues. CDR3: CASRKTALATNEKLFF. The CDR3 DNA sequence: TGTGCCAGCAGAAAGACAGCACTTGCAACTAATGAAAAACTGTTTTTT. The full variable domain, its missing parts supplied by reference TRBV2 and TRBJ1-4, is EPEVTQTPSHQVTQMGQEVILRCVPISNHLYFYWYRQILGQKVEFLVSFYNNEISEKSEIFDDQFSVERPDGSNFTLKIRSTKLEDSAMYFCASRKTALATNEKLFFGSGTQLSVL.

This clone is classed as medium-sized. The gene calls are TRBV10-3 and TRBJ1-1, with D possibly matching TRBD1 (6 bases). The CDR3 covers 15 residues. The germline gives CDR1 ENHRY, CDR2 SYGVKD. The V end was cut by 4 bases, the J end by 1 base, with 13 bases between. This CDR3 reads CAISVFLGANTEAFF. The CDR3 coding sequence is TGTGCCATCAGTGTGTTTCTGGGGGCGAACACTGAAGCTTTCTTT.

Of note for this clone: The junction shows a germline mismatch at one end, possibly a read error. The rearrangement links TRBV2 to TRBJ2-5, with a tentative D call TRBD2 (6 bases). This CDR3 contains 14 residues. Germline V CDR1 and CDR2: SNHLY, FYNNEI. CDR3 loop: CANSGGDPKETQYF. For the CDR3, the DNA is TGTGCCAACAGTGGAGGGGACCCAAAAGAGACCCAGTACTTC.

The chain carries TRBV5-1 and TRBJ2-5, with D unresolved. Germline CDR1 is SGHRS and CDR2 is YFSETQ. This CDR3 contains 14 residues. The V and J ends lost 1 base and 2 bases respectively, with 9 bases between them. CDR3 sequence: CASSLYAAQETQYF. CDR3 DNA: TGCGCCAGCAGCTTGTACGCGGCACAAGAGACCCAGTACTTC.

V is TRBV9 and J is TRBJ1-2, with no clear D. CDR3 length: 15 amino acids. Germline CDR1 SGDLS, CDR2 YYNGEE. The ends were cut back, 4 bases at V and 7 bases at J, with 20 bases in the middle. The CDR3 loop reads CASSNPLGRESGYTF. The DNA for the CDR3 is TGTGCCAGCAGCAACCCCCTAGGTCGGGAATCTGGCTACACCTTC.

This clone has just one count. V gene TRBV5-1 combines with J gene TRBJ1-6; 10 bases align to TRBD1. The V segment lost 5 bases and the J segment 10 bases; nucleotides outside the gene matches: 6. Germline-derived CDR1 and CDR2 are SGHRS and YFSETQ. This CDR3 region has 14 residues. CDR3 sequence: CASSVGTGASPLHF. CDR3 in DNA: TGCGCCAGCAGTGTCGGGACAGGGGCCTCACCCCTCCACTTT.

The chain has TRBV2 and TRBJ1-2; no reliable D call. V gave up 6 bases and J gave up 6 bases, with 11 bases separating them. The CDR3 totals 12 residues. CDR1 SNHLY and CDR2 FYNNEI come from the germline V gene. The chain's CDR3 is CASSAYSNGYTF. CDR3 coding DNA: TGTGCCAGCAGCGCCTATTCGAATGGCTACACCTTC. Full variable domain (remainder filled in from reference TRBV2 and TRBJ1-2): EPEVTQTPSHQVTQMGQEVILRCVPISNHLYFYWYRQILGQKVEFLVSFYNNEISEKSEIFDDQFSVERPDGSNFTLKIRSTKLEDSAMYFCASSAYSNGYTFGSGTRLTVV.

The chain uses TRBV2 and TRBJ2-7; D is possibly TRBD1 or TRBD2 (6 bases each). CDR3 length equals 16 residues. The germline gives CDR1 SNHLY, CDR2 FYNNEI. The V end lost 2 bases, the J end lost 6 bases, and 20 bases lay between the germline ends. The CDR3 loop reads CASSETGAGAPVEQYF. The DNA of the CDR3 is TGTGCCAGCAGTGAAACGGGGGCAGGGGCCCCCGTCGAGCAGTACTTC.

This clone was observed at least ten times. The V call is TRBV15, the J call TRBJ2-3, with 10 positions matching TRBD1. Trimming removed 5 bases from V and 4 bases from J; junction bases left unmatched: 9. This CDR3 contains 16 residues. From germline, CDR1 is LNHNV and CDR2 YYDKDF (reference sequence). CDR3 region: CATSHQPGQGSDTQYF. The DNA for the CDR3 is TGTGCCACCAGCCATCAACCGGGACAGGGGTCAGATACGCAGTATTTT.

This sequence joins TRBV2 and TRBJ2-3, with D unresolved. CDR1 is SNHLY, CDR2 FYNNEI, per germline. There are 13 residues in the CDR3. V dropped 8 bases and J dropped 0 bases, with 9 bases sitting between them. CDR3 sequence reads: CASLGFSTDTQYF. The CDR3 DNA follows: TGTGCCAGCTTGGGCTTTAGCACAGATACGCAGTATTTT.

Only one count was recorded for this clone. This rearrangement joins TRBV23-1 to TRBJ1-2; D unresolved. TRBV23-1 has ORF status, its function being uncertain. V shed 2 bases and J shed 1 base, with 17 bases lying between them. This CDR3 has 17 amino acids. The CDR3 sequence: CASSQRKPSLGNYGYTF. CDR3 coding DNA: TGCGCCAGCAGTCAACGAAAACCGAGTTTGGGTAACTATGGCTACACCTTC.

This rearrangement joins TRBV13 to TRBJ2-7; 7 bases are a match to TRBD1. Per the germline V gene, CDR1 is PRHDT and CDR2 is FYEKMQ (reference sequence). J lost 4 bases, V lost 5 bases, and 5 bases had no gene match. The length of the CDR3 is 13 residues. The CDR3 sequence: CASSRWDSYEQYF. In nucleotides, the CDR3 is TGTGCCAGCAGCCGATGGGACAGTTACGAGCAGTACTTC.

DNA for the CDR3: TGTGCCAGCAGCCCCATGACAGGGCAAGAGACCCAGTACTTC. Protein: CASSPMTGQETQYF. The rearrangement joins TRBV7-9 to TRBJ2-5, with TRBD1 matching over 7 bases. The CDR3 is 14 residues long. V lost 5 bases and J lost 2; bases outside the gene matches: 5. Germline assignment: CDR1 SEHNR and CDR2 FQNEAQ (reference sequence).